The following is a T cell receptor (beta chain) sequence with its context. Its specificity is not known. The protocol was immunoSEQ multiplex PCR, while the TCRdb copy is restricted to in-frame clones and leaves out a portion. The sample holds 45,000 to 55,000 clones, around 88% seen once. The V and J ends lost 3 bases and 8 bases respectively, with 7 bases between them. The CDR3 covers 12 residues. CDR1 SGHTA and CDR2 FQGNSA come from the germline V gene. This record comes from a study of radiotherapy plus CTLA-4 blockade in lung cancer. Broader study findings: Early clonal dynamics of blood T cells, together with interferon-beta, were reported as the best response predictor.

The specimen comprised peripheral blood, sampled from a patient treated with radiotherapy plus ipilimumab. This rearrangement joins TRBV7-2 to TRBJ2-2; D is unresolved. The origin of this receptor is a human donor with non-small cell lung cancer that progressed on radiotherapy plus ipilimumab. Some clones in this sample may be carry-over from other donors' samples. DNA for the CDR3: TGTGCCAGCAGCTTGCGTCTGGGGGAGCTGTTTTTT. Translating it yields CASSLRLGELFF.